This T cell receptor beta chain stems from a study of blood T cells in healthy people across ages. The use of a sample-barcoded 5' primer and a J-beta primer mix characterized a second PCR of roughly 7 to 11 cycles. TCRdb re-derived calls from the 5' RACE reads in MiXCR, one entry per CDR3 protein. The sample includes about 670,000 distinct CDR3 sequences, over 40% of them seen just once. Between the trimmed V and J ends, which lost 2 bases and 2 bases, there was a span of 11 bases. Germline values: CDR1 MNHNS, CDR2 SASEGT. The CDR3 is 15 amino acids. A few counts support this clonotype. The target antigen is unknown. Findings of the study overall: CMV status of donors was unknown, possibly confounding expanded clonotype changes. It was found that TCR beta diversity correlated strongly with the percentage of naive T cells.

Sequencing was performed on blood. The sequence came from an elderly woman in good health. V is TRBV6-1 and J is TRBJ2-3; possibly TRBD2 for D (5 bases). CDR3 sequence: CASSERRQLTDTQYF. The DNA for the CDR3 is TGTGCCAGCAGTGAAAGGAGGCAGCTCACAGATACGCAGTATTTT.